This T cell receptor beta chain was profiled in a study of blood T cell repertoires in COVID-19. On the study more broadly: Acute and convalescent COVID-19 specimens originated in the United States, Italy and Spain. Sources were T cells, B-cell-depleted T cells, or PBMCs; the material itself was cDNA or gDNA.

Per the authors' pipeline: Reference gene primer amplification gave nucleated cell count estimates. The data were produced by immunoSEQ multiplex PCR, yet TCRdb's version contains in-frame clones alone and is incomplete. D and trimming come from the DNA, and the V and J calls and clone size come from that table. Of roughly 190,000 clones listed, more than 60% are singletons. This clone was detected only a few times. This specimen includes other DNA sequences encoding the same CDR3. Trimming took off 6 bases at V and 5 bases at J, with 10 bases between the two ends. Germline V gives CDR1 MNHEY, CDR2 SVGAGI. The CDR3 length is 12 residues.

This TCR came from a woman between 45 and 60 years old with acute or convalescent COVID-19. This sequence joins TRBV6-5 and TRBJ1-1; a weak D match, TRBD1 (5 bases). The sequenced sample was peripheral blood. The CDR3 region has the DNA TGTGCCAGCAGCTTCGGGGGGACTGAAGCTTTCTTT. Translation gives CASSFGGTEAFF.